These T cell receptor beta chains were read from a single sample in a study of T cells after yellow fever vaccination. TCRdb recomputed calls from the 5' RACE reads with MiXCR, one row per CDR3 protein. Among about 160,000 distinct CDR3 sequences, around 7.3% were seen once, and the ten largest hold 2.5%. Material: CD4+ T cells sorted from PBMCs, obtained around 5 days after the first yellow fever vaccination. The receptors originated from a young man who received the YFV17D yellow fever vaccine. Both conserved end residues are part of each CDR3. Fields, in order: CDR3 protein, V gene, J gene.

CDR3: CASSPQGGWQEKLFF
V: TRBV12-3/TRBV12-4
J: TRBJ1-4

CDR3: CATSDPTGDREETQYF
V: TRBV24-1
J: TRBJ2-5

CDR3: CASRIYALGAEAFF
V: TRBV19
J: TRBJ1-1

CDR3: CASSGSRAETQYF
V: TRBV19
J: TRBJ2-5

CDR3: CASSPQGAAGANVLTF
V: TRBV5-1
J: TRBJ2-6

CDR3: CASSTRGGNTDTQYF
V: TRBV6-1
J: TRBJ2-3

CDR3: CASSFRSGGNQPQHF
V: TRBV12-3/TRBV12-4
J: TRBJ1-5

CDR3: CSARRRGGTVYNEQFF
V: TRBV20-1
J: TRBJ2-1

CDR3: CASSPTAGGSYGYTF
V: TRBV6-5
J: TRBJ1-2

CDR3: CASGGGGNSNQPQHF
V: TRBV12-3/TRBV12-4
J: TRBJ1-5